This T cell receptor (beta chain) is drawn from a study of T-cell memory formation after mild COVID-19. This clonotype occurred a few times. TCRdb redid the calling of the 5' RACE reads with MiXCR, one entry per CDR3 protein. The sample records fewer than 700,000 distinct CDR3 sequences, about a fifth being singletons. Trimming took 2 bases from V and 3 from J; bases not matched to a gene: 6. This CDR3 is 16 amino acids long. CDR1 is SGHVS, CDR2 FQNEAQ, per germline. The clonotype comes from an adult woman who had mild COVID-19 (a few samples of this study predate the infection). Cell type and time point are not known. This chain joins TRBV7-8 and TRBJ2-1; 8 bases are a match to TRBD2. The sequenced sample was PBMCs or a T cell subset sorted from them (not recorded which). The chain's CDR3 is CASSLKREIRYNEQFF. CDR3 sequence (DNA): TGTGCCAGCAGCTTAAAGCGGGAGATCCGCTACAATGAGCAGTTCTTC.